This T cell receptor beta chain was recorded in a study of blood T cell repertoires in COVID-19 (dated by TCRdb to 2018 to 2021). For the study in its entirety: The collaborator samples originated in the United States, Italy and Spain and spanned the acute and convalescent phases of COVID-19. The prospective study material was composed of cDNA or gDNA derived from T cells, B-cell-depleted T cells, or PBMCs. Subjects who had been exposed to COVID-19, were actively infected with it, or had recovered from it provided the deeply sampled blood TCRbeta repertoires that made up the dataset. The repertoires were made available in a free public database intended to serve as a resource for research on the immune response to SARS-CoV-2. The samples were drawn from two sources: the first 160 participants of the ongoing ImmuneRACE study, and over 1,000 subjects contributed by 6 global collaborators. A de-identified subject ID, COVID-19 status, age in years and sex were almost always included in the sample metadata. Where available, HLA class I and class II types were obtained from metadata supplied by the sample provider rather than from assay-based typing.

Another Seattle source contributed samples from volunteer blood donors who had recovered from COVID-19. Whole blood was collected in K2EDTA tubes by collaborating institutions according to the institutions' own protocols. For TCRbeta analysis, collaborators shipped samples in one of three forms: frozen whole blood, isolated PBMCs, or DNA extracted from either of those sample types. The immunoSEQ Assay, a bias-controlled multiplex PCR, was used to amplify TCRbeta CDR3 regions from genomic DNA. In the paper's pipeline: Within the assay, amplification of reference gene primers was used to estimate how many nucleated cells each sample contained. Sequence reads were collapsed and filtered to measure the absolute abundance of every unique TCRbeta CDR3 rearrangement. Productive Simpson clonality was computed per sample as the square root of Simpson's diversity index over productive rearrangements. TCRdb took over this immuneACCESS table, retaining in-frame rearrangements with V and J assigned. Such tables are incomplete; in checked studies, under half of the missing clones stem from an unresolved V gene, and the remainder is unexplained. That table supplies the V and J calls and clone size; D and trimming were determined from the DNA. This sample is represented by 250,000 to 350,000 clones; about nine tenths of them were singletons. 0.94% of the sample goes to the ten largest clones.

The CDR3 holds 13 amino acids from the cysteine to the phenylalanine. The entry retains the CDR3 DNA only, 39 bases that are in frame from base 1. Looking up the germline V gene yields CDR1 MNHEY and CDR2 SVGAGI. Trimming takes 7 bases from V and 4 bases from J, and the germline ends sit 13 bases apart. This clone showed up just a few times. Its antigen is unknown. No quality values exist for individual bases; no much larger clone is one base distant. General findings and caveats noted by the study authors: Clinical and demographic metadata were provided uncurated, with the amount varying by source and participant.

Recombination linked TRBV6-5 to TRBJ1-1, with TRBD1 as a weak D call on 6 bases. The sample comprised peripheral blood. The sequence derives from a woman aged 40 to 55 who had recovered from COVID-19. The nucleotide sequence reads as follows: TGTGCCAGCAATTCTGACAGGCCCACTGAAGCTTTCTTT. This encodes CASNSDRPTEAFF.